This T cell receptor beta chain was found in a study of blood T cell repertoires in COVID-19. Study-wide context: The United States, Italy and Spain were the sources of the acute and convalescent COVID-19 samples. PBMCs, B-cell-depleted T cells, or T cells were the source of the cDNA or gDNA that made up the material.

CDR1 is SNHLY and CDR2 is FYNNEI in the germline V gene. V was shortened by 8 bases and J by 0 bases, with 10 bases between the two germline ends. CDR3 size: 14 residues. Original analysis: Amplification of reference gene primers provided the estimated nucleated cell counts. Sequencing was performed with immunoSEQ multiplex PCR; in TCRdb, only in-frame clones are kept and a portion is missing. The DNA gave D and trimming, while V, J and clone size come from that table. Counted here are 310,000 or so clones, more than 75% occurring once; the ten biggest clones make up 1.3%. This chain connects TRBV2 to TRBJ1-4; no firm D call. The sequence was collected from a man aged 70 or older with acute or convalescent COVID-19. The specimen was peripheral blood. The DNA of the CDR3 is TGTGCCAGCGCGGAGATAGCAACTAATGAAAAACTGTTTTTT. This codes for CASAEIATNEKLFF.